The rows below give T cell receptor beta chains drawn from one sample of a study of T-cell reconstitution after alpha-beta-depleted transplantation in children. TCRdb independently ran MiXCR on the PCR reads; one entry per CDR3 protein. The sample has 400,000 to 550,000 distinct CDR3 sequences; over 9.5% are singletons. The sample here was PBMCs, taken before TCRalphabeta/CD19-depleted stem cell transplant. These receptors originate from a child aged 2 to 15 with inherited bone marrow failure, due to receive a stem cell transplant. Each CDR3 is given without its conserved first and last residue. Expanded clones get a size class; other rows say once, few or many, or leave the size out.

TRBV7-9	NA	TRBJ1-4	ATRQFLGKGYEKLF
TRBV5-1	many	TRBJ1-2	ASSTGTGIYGYT
TRBV7-2	many	TRBJ2-5	ASSYGTSGRAEWETQY
TRBV18	NA	TRBJ2-1	ASSLRLGLDYNEQF
TRBV10-3	many	TRBJ2-1	AISGQAGSYNEQF
TRBV4-1	few	TRBJ2-7	ASSPWTGPYEQY
TRBV29-1	many	TRBJ2-5	SGGGETQY
TRBV5-1	many	TRBJ2-7	ASARAPDPSYEQY
TRBV12-3/TRBV12-4	many	TRBJ1-2	ASRGLDYGYT
TRBV7-6	few	TRBJ2-2	ASSHGTGGTGELF
TRBV29-1	many	TRBJ2-1	SVGTGEWEQF
TRBV12-3/TRBV12-4	many	TRBJ2-5	ASSAQMYQETQY
TRBV27	many	TRBJ1-5	ASSLFVIAGDSNQPQH
TRBV12-3/TRBV12-4	many	TRBJ2-7	ASSYRDRANEQY
TRBV28	many	TRBJ1-2	ASRQTGQLSNYGYT
TRBV5-1	many	TRBJ2-3	ASTTVGGTDTQY
TRBV5-4	many	TRBJ2-4	ASSLDGAQGIQY
TRBV10-3	many	TRBJ1-5	AISNRGREPQH
TRBV10-3	many	TRBJ1-5	AISEGGGGQPQH
TRBV4-1	many	TRBJ1-2	ASSQDGRVNYGYT
TRBV1	NA	TRBJ2-7	TSSQDWESSTSYEQY
TRBV27	many	TRBJ2-5	ASNPGTSGRGETQY
TRBV12-3/TRBV12-4	many	TRBJ2-5	ASSPFGAAAQY
TRBV6-2/TRBV6-3	few	TRBJ2-3	ASTSGKTDTQY
TRBV2	many	TRBJ2-2	ASSDRGAGELF
TRBV6-1	many	TRBJ2-7	ASSDRTSSQGEQY
TRBV20-1	many	TRBJ2-7	SAILPSSYEQY
TRBV7-2	many	TRBJ1-2	ASSSARRYGYT
TRBV12-3/TRBV12-4	many	TRBJ2-5	ASSPSRKETQY
TRBV7-6	many	TRBJ2-7	ASSLVAWSYEQY
TRBV7-2	many	TRBJ2-3	ASSLMGMADTQY
TRBV24-1	many	TRBJ2-1	ATSDPTTGDNEQF
TRBV10-2	many	TRBJ2-7	ASSEWREGRYEQY
TRBV28	NA	TRBJ2-7	ASSLGAVSSYEQY
TRBV28	many	TRBJ1-1	ASRGPGTSNTEAF
TRBV20-1	NA	TRBJ2-1	SAYQREGNEQF
TRBV20-1	NA	TRBJ2-2	SARASPGAWGGELF
TRBV5-1	NA	TRBJ1-2	ASSLGWGMGNGYT
TRBV20-1	few	TRBJ2-3	SARPSLAGGPLDTQY
TRBV19	many	TRBJ2-3	ASSIGFGTQY
TRBV4-3	many	TRBJ2-7	ASSQAGRNYEQY
TRBV29-1	few	TRBJ2-1	SVRGGYGTSYNEQF
TRBV4-3	many	TRBJ2-1	ASSPGTSFAEQF
TRBV9	NA	TRBJ2-1	ASSVAWGSEQF
TRBV5-1	few	TRBJ2-7	ASSHPEFLSYEQY
TRBV11-2	many	TRBJ2-1	ASSLGSGAEQF
TRBV12-3/TRBV12-4	many	TRBJ2-2	ASSSHWRVAGELF
TRBV4-3	many	TRBJ2-7	ASSLGPGTYEQY
TRBV4-3	many	TRBJ2-1	ASSQAFGRTYNEQF
TRBV4-3	many	TRBJ1-4	ASSPGRAGPNANEKLF
TRBV10-3	many	TRBJ2-6	AISEFPRDGANVLT
TRBV5-1	NA	TRBJ1-6	ASSFSGESPLH
TRBV11-2	many	TRBJ2-2	ASSPGLPGTGELF
TRBV7-2	NA	TRBJ1-3	ASSLVIQGPSGNTIY
TRBV28	many	TRBJ2-7	ASSLWGLPPYEQY
TRBV20-1	many	TRBJ2-1	SARQAVYNEQF
TRBV4-3	NA	TRBJ2-2	ASSQSYGTTGTGELF
TRBV6-2/TRBV6-3	few	TRBJ2-1	ASRVLAGGENEQF
TRBV29-1	NA	TRBJ2-7	SVTGLGYEQY